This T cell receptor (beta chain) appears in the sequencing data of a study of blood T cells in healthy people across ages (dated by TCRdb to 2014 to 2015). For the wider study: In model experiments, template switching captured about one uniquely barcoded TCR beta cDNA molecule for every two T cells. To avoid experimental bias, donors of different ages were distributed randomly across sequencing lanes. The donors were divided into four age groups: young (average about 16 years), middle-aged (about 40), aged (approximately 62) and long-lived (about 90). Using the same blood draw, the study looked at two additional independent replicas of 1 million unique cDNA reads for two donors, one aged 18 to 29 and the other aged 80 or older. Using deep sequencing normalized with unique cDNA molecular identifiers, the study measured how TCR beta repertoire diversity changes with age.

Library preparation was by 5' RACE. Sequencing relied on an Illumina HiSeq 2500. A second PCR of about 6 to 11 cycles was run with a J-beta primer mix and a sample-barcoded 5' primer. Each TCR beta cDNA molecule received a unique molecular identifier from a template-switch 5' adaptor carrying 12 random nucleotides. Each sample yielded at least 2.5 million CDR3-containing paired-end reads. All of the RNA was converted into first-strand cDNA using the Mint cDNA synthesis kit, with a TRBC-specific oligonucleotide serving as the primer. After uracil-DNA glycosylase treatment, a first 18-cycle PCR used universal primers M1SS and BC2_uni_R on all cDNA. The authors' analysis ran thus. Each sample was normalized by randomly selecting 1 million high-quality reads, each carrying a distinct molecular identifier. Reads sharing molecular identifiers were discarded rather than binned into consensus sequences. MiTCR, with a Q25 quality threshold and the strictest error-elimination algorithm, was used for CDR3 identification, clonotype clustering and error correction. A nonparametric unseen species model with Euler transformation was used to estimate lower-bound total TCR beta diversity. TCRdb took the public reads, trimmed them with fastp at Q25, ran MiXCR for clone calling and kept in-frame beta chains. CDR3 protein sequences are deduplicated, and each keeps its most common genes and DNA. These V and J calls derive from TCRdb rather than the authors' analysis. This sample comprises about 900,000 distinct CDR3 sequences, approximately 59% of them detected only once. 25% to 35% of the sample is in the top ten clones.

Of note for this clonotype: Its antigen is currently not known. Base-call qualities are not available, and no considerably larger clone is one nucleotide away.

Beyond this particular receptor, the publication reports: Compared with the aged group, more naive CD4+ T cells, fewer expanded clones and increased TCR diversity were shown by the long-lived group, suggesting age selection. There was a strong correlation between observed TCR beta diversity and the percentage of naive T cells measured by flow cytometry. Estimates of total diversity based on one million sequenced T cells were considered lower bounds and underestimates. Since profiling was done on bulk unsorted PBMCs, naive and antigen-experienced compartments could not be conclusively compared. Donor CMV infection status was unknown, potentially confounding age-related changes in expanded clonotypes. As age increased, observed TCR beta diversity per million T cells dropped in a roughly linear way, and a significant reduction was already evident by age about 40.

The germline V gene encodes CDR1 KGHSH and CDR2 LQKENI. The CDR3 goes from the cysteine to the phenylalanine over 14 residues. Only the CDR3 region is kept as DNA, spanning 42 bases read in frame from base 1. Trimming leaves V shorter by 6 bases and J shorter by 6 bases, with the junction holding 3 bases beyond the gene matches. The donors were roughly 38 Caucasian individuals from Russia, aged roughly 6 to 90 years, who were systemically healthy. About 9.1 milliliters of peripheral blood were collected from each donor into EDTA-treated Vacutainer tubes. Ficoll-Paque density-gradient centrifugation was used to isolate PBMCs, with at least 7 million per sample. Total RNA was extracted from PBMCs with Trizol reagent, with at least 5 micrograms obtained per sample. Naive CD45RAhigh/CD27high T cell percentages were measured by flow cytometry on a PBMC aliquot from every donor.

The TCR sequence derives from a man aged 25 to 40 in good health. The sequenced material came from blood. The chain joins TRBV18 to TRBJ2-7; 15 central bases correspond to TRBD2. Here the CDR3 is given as CASSPGLAGGEQYF. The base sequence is TGTGCCAGCTCCCCGGGACTAGCGGGGGGCGAGCAGTACTTC.